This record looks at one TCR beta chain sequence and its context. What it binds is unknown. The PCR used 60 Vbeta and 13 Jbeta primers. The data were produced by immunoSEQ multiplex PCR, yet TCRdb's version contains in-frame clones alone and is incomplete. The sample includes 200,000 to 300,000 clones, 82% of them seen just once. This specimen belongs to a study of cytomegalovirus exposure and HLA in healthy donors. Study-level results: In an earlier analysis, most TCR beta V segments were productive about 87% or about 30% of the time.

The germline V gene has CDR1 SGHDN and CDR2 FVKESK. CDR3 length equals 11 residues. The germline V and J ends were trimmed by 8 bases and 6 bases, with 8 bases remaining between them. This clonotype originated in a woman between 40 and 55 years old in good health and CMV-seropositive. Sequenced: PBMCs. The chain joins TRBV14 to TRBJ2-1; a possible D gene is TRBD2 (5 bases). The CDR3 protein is CASGSSNEQFF. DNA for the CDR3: TGTGCCAGCGGGAGCAGCAATGAGCAGTTCTTC.